This T cell receptor (beta chain) was identified in a study of technical replicates of blood from a handful of donors (dated by TCRdb to about 2017). About this clone: Its target antigen remains unknown. No much larger clone exists at a distance of one base, and base qualities are not known.

Library generation was performed with the immunoSEQ multiplex PCR assay. The immuneACCESS repertoire file appears here via TCRdb, limited to in-frame rearrangements. These files lack a portion of the clones; in checked studies, under half of the deficit traces to unresolved V genes, and the cause of the others is not known. This sample is represented by approximately 68,000 clones; less than 98% of them were singletons. The ten largest make up about 0.3% of the sample. Its CDR3 holds 16 amino acids, cysteine through phenylalanine. Only the CDR3 part of the read is kept: 48 bases, read in frame from the first base.

The receptor's source is a human donor in good health. The receptor chain draws on TRBV21-1 and TRBJ2-5; the table's D call, TRBD1, was not checked against the DNA. TRBV21-1 is reported as a pseudogene. Sequencing was performed on T cells isolated from PBMCs. The sequence in DNA is TGTGCCAGCAGCAAGAGACTGCGGGACAGACAAGAGACCCAGTACTTC. Translated, this gives CASSKRLRDRQETQYF.